This T cell receptor beta chain was identified in a study of T cells in localized non-small cell lung cancer (dated by TCRdb to about 2020). Concerning the study at large: The study analyzed T cell repertoires of hundreds of early-stage NSCLC patients, comparing tumors and uninvolved tumor-adjacent lungs. The cohort was made up of about 240 treatment-naive NSCLC patients whose localized lung tumors had been resected. Of the NSCLC patients, roughly 130 were male and roughly 100 were female, and the mean age was roughly 61 years.

TCR beta CDR3 regions were sequenced from DNA using the immunoSEQ Assay. On the authors' methods: To compute T cell density, TCR beta template counts were normalized to usable DNA, which was estimated by amplifying housekeeping genes. Richness was estimated with the preseqR package, extrapolating to 400,000 templates for PBMC samples and 120,000 templates for tissue samples. Clonality was taken to be one minus Pielou's evenness. Differential abundance testing on productive amino-acid clonotypes, with a minimum total count of 5 and an alpha of 0.1, was used to identify tissue-enriched TCRs. The Jaccard Index and the Morisita Overlap Index were used to measure repertoire overlap between compartments. GLIPH clustered TCR beta CDR3s with public tetramer-defined viral CDR3s; viral motifs required at least three viral sequences plus V-gene enrichment. Held by TCRdb, this immuneACCESS table contains in-frame sequences only and omits some clones. Under half of the omission traces to an unresolved V gene where checked; the cause of the rest is unknown. The D gene and trimming were derived from the DNA, and the V and J assignments and clone size from that table. In all, the sample holds 1,500 to 2,000 clones, and 36% of those were seen once. The ten biggest clones cover about 38% of the sample.

Within its sample, this clone is medium-sized (0.01 to 0.1%). Its antigen remains unidentified. No base quality values were provided; no much bigger clone lies one nucleotide off. V was cut back by 0 bases and J by 4 bases, leaving a gap of 6 bases between them. Its CDR3 holds 14 amino acids, cysteine through phenylalanine. Kept here is only the CDR3 DNA, which spans 42 bases and is read in frame from base 1. CDR1 is given as SGHNT and CDR2 as YENEEA, both from the germline V gene. The paper as a whole reports these results and caveats: Because of the exploratory design, TCR variables were selected using unadjusted p-values without false-discovery rate correction. Longer overall survival was associated with higher blood T cell density, whereas shorter survival was associated with higher adjacent-lung clonality. Because multi-region sequencing of the tumors was not done, intratumor heterogeneity could not be ruled out. Uninvolved tumor-adjacent lung showed the highest T cell clonality, higher than tumor, which suggests more focused antigenic responses in the uninvolved tumor-adjacent lung. A median of around 57 of the top 100 tumor clones were detected in paired uninvolved adjacent lung, and around 30 of these tumor clones were also found among the top 100 clones of the paired uninvolved adjacent lung.

At diagnosis, tumor, uninvolved tumor-adjacent lung and peripheral blood were collected and then preserved as a mix of FFPE and fresh-frozen material. The material sequenced was lung tumor tissue, taken before any cancer treatment. The origin of this receptor is a woman between 40 and 69 years old with stage II lung adenocarcinoma. The rearranged chain carries TRBV11-3 and TRBJ2-2; too little of a D gene remains to name it. DNA sequence: TGTGCCAGCAGCTTAGAAGGGTTCACCGGGGAGCTGTTTTTT. Its protein reads: CASSLEGFTGELFF. Where the CDR3 stops, the reference TRBV11-3 and TRBJ2-2 genes take over; the full variable domain is EAGVVQSPRYKIIEKKQPVAFWCNPISGHNTLYWYLQNLGQGPELLIRYENEEAVDDSQLPKDRFSAERLKGVDSTLKIQPAELGDSAVYLCASSLEGFTGELFFGEGSRLTVL.